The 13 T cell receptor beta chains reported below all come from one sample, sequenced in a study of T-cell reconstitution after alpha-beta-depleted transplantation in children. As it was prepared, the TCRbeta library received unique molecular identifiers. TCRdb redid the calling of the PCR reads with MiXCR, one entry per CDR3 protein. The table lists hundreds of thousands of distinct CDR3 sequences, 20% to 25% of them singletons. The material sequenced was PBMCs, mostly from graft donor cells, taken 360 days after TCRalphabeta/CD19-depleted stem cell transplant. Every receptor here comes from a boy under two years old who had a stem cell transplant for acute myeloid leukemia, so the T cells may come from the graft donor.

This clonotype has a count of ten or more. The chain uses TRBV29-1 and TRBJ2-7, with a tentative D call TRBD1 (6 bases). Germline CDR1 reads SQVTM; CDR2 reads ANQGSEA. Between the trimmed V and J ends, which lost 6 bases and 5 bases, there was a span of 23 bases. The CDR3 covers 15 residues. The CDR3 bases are TGCAGCGTCCCCAGCATAGGGGGACCCTCGAACGAGCAGTACTTC. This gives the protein CSVPSIGGPSNEQYF.

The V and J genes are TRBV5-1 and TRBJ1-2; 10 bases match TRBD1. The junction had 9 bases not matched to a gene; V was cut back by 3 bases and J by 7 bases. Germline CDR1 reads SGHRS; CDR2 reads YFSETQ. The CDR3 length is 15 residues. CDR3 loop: CASSSTGTGVVGYTF. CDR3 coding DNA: TGCGCCAGCAGCTCTACCGGGACAGGGGTCGTTGGCTACACCTTC.

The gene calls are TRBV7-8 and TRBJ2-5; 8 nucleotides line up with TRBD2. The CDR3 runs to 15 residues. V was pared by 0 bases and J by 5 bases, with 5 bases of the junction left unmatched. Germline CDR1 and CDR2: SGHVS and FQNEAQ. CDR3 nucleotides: TGTGCCAGCAGCTTAGCGGCGGGGGGCCGGGAGACCCAGTACTTC. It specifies CASSLAAGGRETQYF.

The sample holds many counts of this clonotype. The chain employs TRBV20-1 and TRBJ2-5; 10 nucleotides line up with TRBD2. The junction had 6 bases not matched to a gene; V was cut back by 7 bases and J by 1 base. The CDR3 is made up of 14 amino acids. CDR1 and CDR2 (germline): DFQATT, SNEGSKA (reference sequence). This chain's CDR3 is CSVPAGGSQETQYF. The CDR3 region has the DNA TGCAGTGTCCCAGCGGGGGGGTCCCAAGAGACCCAGTACTTC.

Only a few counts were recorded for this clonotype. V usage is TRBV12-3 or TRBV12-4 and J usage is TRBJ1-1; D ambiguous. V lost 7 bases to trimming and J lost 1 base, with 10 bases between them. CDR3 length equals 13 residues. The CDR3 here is CASTAGWNTEAFF. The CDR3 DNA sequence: TGTGCCAGCACCGCGGGTTGGAACACTGAAGCTTTCTTT.

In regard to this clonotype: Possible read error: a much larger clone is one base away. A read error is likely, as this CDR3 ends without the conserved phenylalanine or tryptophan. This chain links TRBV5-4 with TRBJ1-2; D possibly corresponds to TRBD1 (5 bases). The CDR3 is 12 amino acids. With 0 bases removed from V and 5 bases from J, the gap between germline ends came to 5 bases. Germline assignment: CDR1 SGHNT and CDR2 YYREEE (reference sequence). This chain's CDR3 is CASSLEGYGYTS. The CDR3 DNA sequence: TGTGCCAGCAGCTTGGAGGGGTATGGCTACACCTCC.

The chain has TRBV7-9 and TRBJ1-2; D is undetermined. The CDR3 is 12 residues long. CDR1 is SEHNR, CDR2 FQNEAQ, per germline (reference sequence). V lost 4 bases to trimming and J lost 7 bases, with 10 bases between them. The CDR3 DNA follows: TGTGCCAGCAGCTCCGCGTTTGCTGGCTACACCTTC. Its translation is CASSSAFAGYTF.

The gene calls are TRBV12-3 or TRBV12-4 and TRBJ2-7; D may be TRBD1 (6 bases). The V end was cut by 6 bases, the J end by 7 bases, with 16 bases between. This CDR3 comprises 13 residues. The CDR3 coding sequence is TGTGCCAGCAGCCTCACAGGGCATACGGAGCAGTACTTC. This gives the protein CASSLTGHTEQYF.

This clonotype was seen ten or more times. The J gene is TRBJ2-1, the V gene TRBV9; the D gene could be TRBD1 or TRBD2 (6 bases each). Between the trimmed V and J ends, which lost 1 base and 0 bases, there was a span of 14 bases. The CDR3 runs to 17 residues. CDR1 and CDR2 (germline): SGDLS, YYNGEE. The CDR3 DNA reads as TGTGCCAGCAGCGTATTAGGGGGGACAAGCTCCTACAATGAGCAGTTCTTC. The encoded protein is CASSVLGGTSSYNEQFF.

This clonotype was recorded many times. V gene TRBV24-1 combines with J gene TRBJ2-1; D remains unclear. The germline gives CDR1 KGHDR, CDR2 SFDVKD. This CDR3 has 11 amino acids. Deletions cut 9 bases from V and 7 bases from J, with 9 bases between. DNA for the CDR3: TGTGCCACCGCTAACGGGAATGAGCAGTTCTTC. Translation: CATANGNEQFF.

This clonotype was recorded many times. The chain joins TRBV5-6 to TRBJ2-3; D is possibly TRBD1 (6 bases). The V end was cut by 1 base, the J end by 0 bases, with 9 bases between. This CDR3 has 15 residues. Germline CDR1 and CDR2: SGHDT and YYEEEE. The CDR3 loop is CASSLIQGSTDTQYF. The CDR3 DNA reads TGTGCCAGCAGCTTGATCCAGGGGAGCACAGATACGCAGTATTTT. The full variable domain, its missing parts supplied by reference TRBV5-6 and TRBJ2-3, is DAGVTQSPTHLIKTRGQQVTLRCSPKSGHDTVSWYQQALGQGPQFIFQYYEEEERQRGNFPDRFSGHQFPNYSSELNVNALLLGDSALYLCASSLIQGSTDTQYFGPGTRLTVL.

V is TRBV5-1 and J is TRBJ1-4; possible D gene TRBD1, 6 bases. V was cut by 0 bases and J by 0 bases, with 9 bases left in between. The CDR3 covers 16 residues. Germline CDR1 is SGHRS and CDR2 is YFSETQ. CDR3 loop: CASSLVSGATNEKLFF. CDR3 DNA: TGCGCCAGCAGCTTGGTCTCAGGGGCAACTAATGAAAAACTGTTTTTT. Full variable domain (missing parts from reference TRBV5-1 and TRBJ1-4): KAGVTQTPRYLIKTRGQQVTLSCSPISGHRSVSWYQQTPGQGLQFLFEYFSETQRNKGNFPGRFSGRQFSNSRSEMNVSTLELGDSALYLCASSLVSGATNEKLFFGSGTQLSVL.

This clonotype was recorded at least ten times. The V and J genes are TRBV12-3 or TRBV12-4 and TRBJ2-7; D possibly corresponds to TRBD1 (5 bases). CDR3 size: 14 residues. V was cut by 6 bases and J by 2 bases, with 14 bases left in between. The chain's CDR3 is CASRKGSPTYEQYF. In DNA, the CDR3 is TGTGCCAGCAGAAAGGGGTCCCCCACCTACGAGCAGTACTTC.